One and the same sample provided the 20 T cell receptor beta chains below, sequenced in a study of T cell changes during pregnancy in multiple sclerosis (dated by TCRdb to the late 2010s). Libraries were constructed by the immunoSEQ multiplex PCR assay. TCRdb's version of the immuneACCESS table is confined to in-frame rearrangements and falls short of the full clone set. An unresolved V gene accounts for under half of the shortfall where checked; the remainder is of unknown origin. For this sample the table gives roughly 55,000 clones, of which approximately 90% were detected only once. The ten top clones hold approximately 0.15% of the sample. The source material was CD4+ T cells from peripheral blood mononuclear cells, sampled after pregnancy. The receptor set was obtained from a female donor in good health, enrolled as a control in a pregnancy study.

J is TRBJ2-2 and V is TRBV30, with D perhaps TRBD1 (6 bases). Trimming took 5 bases from V and 1 from J, leaving 11 bases between them. Germline V gene sequence: CDR1 GTSNPN, CDR2 SVGIG (reference sequence). The CDR3 length is 14 residues. CDR3 bases: TGTGCCTGGTTCCGGACAGTGAACACCGGGGAGCTGTTTTTT. This sequence encodes CAWFRTVNTGELFF. Full variable domain (remainder filled in from reference TRBV30 and TRBJ2-2): SQTIHQWPATLVQPVGSPLSLECTVEGTSNPNLYWYRQAAGRGLQLLFYSVGIGQISSEVPQNLSASRPQDRQFILSSKKLLLSDSGFYLCAWFRTVNTGELFFGEGSRLTVL.

As regards this clone: The junction departs from germline at one end; a sequencing error may be responsible. V is TRBV20-1 and J is TRBJ1-2; possible D gene TRBD1, 6 bases. The CDR3 runs to 10 residues. CDR1 is DFQATT and CDR2 is SNEGSKA in the germline V gene (reference sequence). CDR3 sequence: CSAGRGGDLF. In nucleotides, the CDR3 is TGCAGTGCTGGGAGAGGGGGGGATCTCTTC.

The chain links TRBV5-1 to TRBJ1-5; D is ambiguous. Germline CDR1 and CDR2: SGHRS and YFSETQ. V was pared by 4 bases and J by 9 bases, with 20 bases between. There are 15 residues in the CDR3. CDR3 loop: CASSRNGESTGPQHF. The CDR3, as DNA: TGCGCCAGCAGCCGTAACGGGGAGTCGACGGGGCCCCAGCATTTT. Drawing the rest from reference TRBV5-1 and TRBJ1-5, the complete variable domain is KAGVTQTPRYLIKTRGQQVTLSCSPISGHRSVSWYQQTPGQGLQFLFEYFSETQRNKGNFPGRFSGRQFSNSRSEMNVSTLELGDSALYLCASSRNGESTGPQHFGDGTRLSIL.

This chain uses TRBV5-1 with TRBJ2-5; unclear D gene. Germline V gene lookup returns CDR1 SGHRS and CDR2 YFSETQ. Deletions cut 4 bases from V and 1 base from J, with 11 bases between. The CDR3 covers 14 residues. CDR3 nucleotide sequence: TGCGCCAGCAGCCTCGGCGGCAGCCAAGAGACCCAGTACTTC. Residues: CASSLGGSQETQYF. The entire variable domain, with the rest obtained from reference TRBV5-1 and TRBJ2-5, is as follows: KAGVTQTPRYLIKTRGQQVTLSCSPISGHRSVSWYQQTPGQGLQFLFEYFSETQRNKGNFPGRFSGRQFSNSRSEMNVSTLELGDSALYLCASSLGGSQETQYFGPGTRLLVL.

This chain connects TRBV9 to TRBJ1-5; maybe TRBD1 (6 bases). With 0 bases removed from V and 4 bases from J, the gap between germline ends came to 11 bases. CDR1 and CDR2 from the germline V gene are SGDLS and YYNGEE. This CDR3 contains 15 residues. CDR3 nucleotide sequence: TGTGCCAGCAGCGTAGAGGGGGACCTGAATCAGCCCCAGCATTTT. Translating gives CASSVEGDLNQPQHF.

This chain links TRBV7-6 with TRBJ2-4, with 8 positions matching TRBD1. Germline loops: CDR1 SGHVS, CDR2 FNYEAQ. Trimming cost V 4 bases and J 5 bases; bases outside gene matches: 4. The CDR3 consists of 14 residues. The CDR3, as DNA: TGTGCCAGCAGCTCCCGGACAGGGCAAAACATTCAGTACTTC. It specifies CASSSRTGQNIQYF.

The chain uses TRBV9 and TRBJ1-1; 9 bases map to TRBD1. Trimming took 4 bases from V and 0 from J; bases not matched to a gene: 4. Germline V gene sequence: CDR1 SGDLS, CDR2 YYNGEE. The CDR3 is 15 amino acids. The CDR3 nucleotides read TGTGCCAGCAGCTCTCGGACAGGGGTGAACACTGAAGCTTTCTTT. It is translated as CASSSRTGVNTEAFF.

Here the CDR3 DNA reads TGTGCCAGTAGTCGTCGGGAAACCAATGAGCAGTTCTTC. Protein product: CASSRRETNEQFF. The genes are TRBV19 and TRBJ2-1; D is possibly TRBD2 (5 bases). Trimming shortened V by 5 bases and J by 6 bases, and 11 bases separated the two germline ends. The CDR3 consists of 13 residues. In germline, CDR1 is LNHDA, CDR2 SQIVND (reference sequence).

CDR3: CASSHQRAEAFF. The CDR3 nucleotides read TGTGCCAGCAGCCATCAGAGGGCCGAAGCTTTCTTT. J is TRBJ1-1 and V is TRBV14; D is uncertain. Germline V gene data show CDR1 as SGHDN and CDR2 as FVKESK. Trimming took 3 bases from V and 8 from J, leaving 10 bases between them. This CDR3 region has 12 residues.

CDR3 nucleotides: TGTGCCAGTAGTATTGTTTTCGGACAGGGTCCCTATGGCTACACCTTC. Its protein is CASSIVFGQGPYGYTF. The V call is TRBV19, the J call TRBJ1-2; 8 bases match TRBD1. Unmatched junction bases numbered 10, after V lost 3 bases and J lost 4 bases. The CDR3 length is 16 residues. CDR1 and CDR2 from the germline V gene are LNHDA and SQIVND (reference sequence).

V usage is TRBV5-5 and J usage is TRBJ1-2, with 9 positions matching TRBD1. This CDR3 comprises 15 residues. Germline CDR1 is SGHKS and CDR2 is YYEKEE (reference sequence). V dropped 1 base and J dropped 6; count of bases not matched to a gene: 7. The CDR3 is CASSLSGTGQNGYTF. CDR3 bases: TGTGCCAGCAGCTTGAGCGGGACAGGGCAGAATGGCTACACCTTC.

The gene calls are TRBV7-2 and TRBJ1-2, with TRBD1 as a possible D gene (6 bases). The CDR3 runs 15 residues. Germline V gene data show CDR1 as SGHTA and CDR2 as FQGNSA. The V end lost 3 bases, the J end lost 0 bases, and 11 bases lay between the germline ends. Here the CDR3 reads CASSFGTPSNYGYTF. CDR3 in DNA: TGTGCCAGCAGCTTTGGGACACCCTCTAACTATGGCTACACCTTC.

The chain joins TRBV5-1 to TRBJ2-6, with 9 bases lining up with TRBD1. The junction had 1 base not matched to a gene; V was cut back by 1 base and J by 2 bases. CDR3 size: 16 residues. Per the germline V gene, CDR1 is SGHRS and CDR2 is YFSETQ. The CDR3 region has the DNA TGCGCCAGCAGCTTGACAGGGGGCGCTGGGGCCAACGTCCTGACTTTC. Translation: CASSLTGGAGANVLTF. The full variable domain, rest sourced from reference TRBV5-1 and TRBJ2-6, is KAGVTQTPRYLIKTRGQQVTLSCSPISGHRSVSWYQQTPGQGLQFLFEYFSETQRNKGNFPGRFSGRQFSNSRSEMNVSTLELGDSALYLCASSLTGGAGANVLTFGAGSRLTVL.

The V and J genes are TRBV19 and TRBJ2-1; 7 bases align to TRBD2. In germline, CDR1 is LNHDA, CDR2 SQIVND (reference sequence). This CDR3 region has 13 residues. With V trimmed by 3 bases and J by 13 bases, 9 bases remained unmatched. Here the CDR3 DNA reads TGTGCCAGTAGTATCCCAAATAGCGGGCGTCAGTTCTTC. Residues: CASSIPNSGRQFF. Supplemented by reference TRBV19 and TRBJ2-1, the full variable domain reads DGGITQSPKYLFRKEGQNVTLSCEQNLNHDAMYWYRQDPGQGLRLIYYSQIVNDFQKGDIAEGYSVSREKKESFPLTVTSAQKNPTAFYLCASSIPNSGRQFFGPGTRLTVL.

The rearrangement links TRBV7-2 to TRBJ2-5, with D perhaps matching TRBD2 (6 bases). This CDR3 has 14 amino acids. The V gene's germline CDR1 is SGHTA and CDR2 FQGNSA. V lost 1 base and J 5 bases, leaving 11 bases between the germline ends. CDR3 DNA sequence: TGTGCCAGCAGCTTAGGGGCAGGGAGGGAGACCCAGTACTTC. This codes for CASSLGAGRETQYF.

The chain links TRBV30 to TRBJ2-7, with a weak D call TRBD2 (6 bases). Trimming stripped 6 bases from V and 7 bases from J, with 19 bases between. This CDR3 has 13 amino acids. Germline CDR1 GTSNPN, CDR2 SVGIG (reference sequence). This CDR3 reads CACGLSGTGEQYF. CDR3 sequence (DNA): TGTGCCTGCGGACTATCCGGGACGGGAGAGCAGTACTTC.

The chain couples TRBV5-1 to TRBJ2-7, with D perhaps matching TRBD2 (5 bases). The length of the CDR3 is 15 residues. Germline CDR1 is SGHRS and CDR2 is YFSETQ. V lost 3 bases, J lost 2 bases, and 15 bases lay in between. Here the CDR3 DNA reads TGCGCCAGCAGCTCGAACCCGGCGGGTGCCTACGAGCAGTACTTC. This sequence encodes CASSSNPAGAYEQYF.

Worth noting for this clone: An end of the junction does not agree with germline; a read error may underlie this. The chain has TRBV7-7 and TRBJ2-2; D is perhaps TRBD2 (6 bases). From germline, CDR1 is SSHAT and CDR2 FNYEAQ (reference sequence). This CDR3 comprises 14 residues. The CDR3 DNA is TGTGCTAGCAGCCCCGGGACTCGCGGCGGGGAGCTGTTTTTT. This sequence encodes CASSPGTRGGELFF.

Concerning this clone itself: The sample contains more than one DNA sequence encoding this CDR3. This chain links TRBV7-2 with TRBJ2-5; 7 bases align to TRBD2. This CDR3 region has 12 residues. Germline-derived CDR1 and CDR2 are SGHTA and FQGNSA. V lost 9 bases, J lost 5 bases, and 6 bases stayed unmatched. CDR3 DNA sequence: TGTGCCAGTAGTCAGGGAGGGGAGACCCAGTACTTC. Translated: CASSQGGETQYF. Supplemented by reference TRBV7-2 and TRBJ2-5, the full variable domain reads GAGVSQSPSNKVTEKGKDVELRCDPISGHTALYWYRQSLGQGLEFLIYFQGNSAPDKSGLPSDRFSAERTGGSVSTLTIQRTQQEDSAVYLCASSQGGETQYFGPGTRLLVL.

V and J are TRBV27 and TRBJ2-1; D not certain. Germline CDR1 MNHEY, CDR2 SMNVEV (reference sequence). Trimming took 2 bases from V and 4 from J, leaving 6 bases between them. This CDR3 has 13 amino acids. In nucleotides, the CDR3 is TGTGCCAGCAGTTTACACAAGTACAATGAGCAGTTCTTC. This translates into CASSLHKYNEQFF.